The clone carrying this T cell receptor (beta chain) was observed a handful of times. The record originates from a study of patients and donors after allogeneic stem cell transplantation. The germline gives CDR1 SGHRS, CDR2 YFSETQ. Trimming cost V 1 base and J 4 bases, with 15 bases left between them. The CDR3 is 15 residues long. MiXCR was run by TCRdb on the RT-PCR reads, yielding one entry per CDR3 protein. In the table there are about 150,000 distinct CDR3 sequences, approximately 25% of which are singletons. This TCR derives from a human donor who was either an allogeneic HSCT recipient or a stem cell or donor lymphocyte infusion donor (not recorded which). It is not recorded whose cells these are; they may come from a transplant donor. Material for sequencing was blood, either unsorted or a sorted T cell fraction (not recorded which). This chain uses TRBV5-1 with TRBJ2-7; no clear D. This CDR3 reads CASSLQIELIYEQYF. The CDR3 DNA reads as TGCGCCAGCAGCTTGCAGATCGAGCTGATTTACGAGCAGTACTTC.